Listed here is a single T cell receptor (beta chain). No antigen is known for it. Its ends do not fully match the called genes, so a read error is possible. Stated time point: week 35, safety follow-up. Vaccinated patients received 300 ug of mutant IDH1 20-mer peptide per dose, with topical imiquimod. The data stem from a study of a mutant IDH1 vaccine in newly diagnosed glioma. CDR1 and CDR2 (germline): SNHLY, FYNNEI. This CDR3 region has 13 residues. Sequenced by immunoSEQ multiplex PCR; TCRdb stores in-frame clones only, minus some. The profile covers just under 70,000 clones, with approximately 84% appearing a single time and around 12% taken by the ten largest.

Material: PBMCs, obtained from a glioma patient whose treatment included an IDH1 peptide vaccine. The sequence was collected from a man aged 18 to 29 with glioma. The gene calls are TRBV2 and TRBJ2-5; 8 bases are shared with TRBD2. CDR3 residues: CASNEAGEETQYF. The CDR3 DNA follows: TGTGCCAGCAATGAAGCGGGGGAAGAGACCCAGTACTTC.